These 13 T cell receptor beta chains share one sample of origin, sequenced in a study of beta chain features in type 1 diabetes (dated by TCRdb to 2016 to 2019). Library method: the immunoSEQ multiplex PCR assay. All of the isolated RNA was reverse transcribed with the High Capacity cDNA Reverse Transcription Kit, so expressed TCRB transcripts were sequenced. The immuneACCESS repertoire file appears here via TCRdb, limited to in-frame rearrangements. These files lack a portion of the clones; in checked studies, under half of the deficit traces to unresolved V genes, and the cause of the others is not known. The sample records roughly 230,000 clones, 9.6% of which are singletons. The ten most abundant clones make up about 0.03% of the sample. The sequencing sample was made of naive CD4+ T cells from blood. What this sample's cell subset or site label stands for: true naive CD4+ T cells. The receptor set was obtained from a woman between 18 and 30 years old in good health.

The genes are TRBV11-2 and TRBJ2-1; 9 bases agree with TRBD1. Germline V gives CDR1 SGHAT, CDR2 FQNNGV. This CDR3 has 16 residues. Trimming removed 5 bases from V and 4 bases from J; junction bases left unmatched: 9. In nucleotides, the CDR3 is TGTGCCAGCAGCCTTAGTGGGACAGGGTTATACAATGAGCAGTTCTTC. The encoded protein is CASSLSGTGLYNEQFF.

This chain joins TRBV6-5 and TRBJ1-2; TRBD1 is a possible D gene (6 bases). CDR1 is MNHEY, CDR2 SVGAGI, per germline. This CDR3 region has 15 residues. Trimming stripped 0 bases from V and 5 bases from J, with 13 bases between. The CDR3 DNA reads TGTGCCAGCAGTTACTCGAGGGGGGGAACGTATGGCTACACCTTC. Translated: CASSYSRGGTYGYTF.

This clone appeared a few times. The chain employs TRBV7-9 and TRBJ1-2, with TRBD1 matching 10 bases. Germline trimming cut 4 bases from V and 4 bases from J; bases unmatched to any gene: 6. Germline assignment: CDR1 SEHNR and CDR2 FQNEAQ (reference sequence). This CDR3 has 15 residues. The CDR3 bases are TGTGCCAGCAGCTACGGACAGGGGGGCCTCTATGGCTACACCTTC. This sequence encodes CASSYGQGGLYGYTF.

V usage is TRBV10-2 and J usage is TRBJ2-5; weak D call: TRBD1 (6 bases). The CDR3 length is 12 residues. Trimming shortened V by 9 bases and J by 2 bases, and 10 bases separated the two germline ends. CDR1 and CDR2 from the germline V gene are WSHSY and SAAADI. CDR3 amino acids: CARGQRQETQYF. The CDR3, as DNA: TGCGCCAGAGGACAGCGGCAAGAGACCCAGTACTTC.

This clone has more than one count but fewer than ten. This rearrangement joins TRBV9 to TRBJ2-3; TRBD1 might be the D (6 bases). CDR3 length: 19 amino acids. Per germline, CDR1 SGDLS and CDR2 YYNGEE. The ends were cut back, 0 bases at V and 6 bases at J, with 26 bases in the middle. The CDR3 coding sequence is TGTGCCAGCAGCGTAGTAGGTCAGGTGGGGGCACAGAATCTGGATACGCAGTATTTT. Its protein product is CASSVVGQVGAQNLDTQYF.

CDR3 nucleotide sequence: TGTGCCAGCAGCCCTCGGACTAGCGGTTCCTACGAGCAGTACTTC. This gives the protein CASSPRTSGSYEQYF. This chain links TRBV5-4 with TRBJ2-7, with 10 bases that match TRBD2. The V gene's germline CDR1 is SGHNT and CDR2 YYREEE (reference sequence). After removal of 4 bases from V and 1 base from J, the junction contained 5 bases not matched to a gene. The CDR3 length is 15 residues.

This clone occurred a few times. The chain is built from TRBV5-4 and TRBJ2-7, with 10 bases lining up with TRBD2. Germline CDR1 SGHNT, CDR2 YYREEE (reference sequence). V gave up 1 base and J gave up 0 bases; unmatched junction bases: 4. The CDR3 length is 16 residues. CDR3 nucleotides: TGTGCCAGCAGCTTGCGGGCTAGCGGGAGCTCCTACGAGCAGTACTTC. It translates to CASSLRASGSSYEQYF.

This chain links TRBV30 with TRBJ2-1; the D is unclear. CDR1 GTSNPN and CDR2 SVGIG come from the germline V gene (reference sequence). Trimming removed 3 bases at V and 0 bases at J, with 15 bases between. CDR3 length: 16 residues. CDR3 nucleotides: TGTGCCTGGAGAACCAGGCTTCCCAGCTCCTACAATGAGCAGTTCTTC. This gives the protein CAWRTRLPSSYNEQFF.

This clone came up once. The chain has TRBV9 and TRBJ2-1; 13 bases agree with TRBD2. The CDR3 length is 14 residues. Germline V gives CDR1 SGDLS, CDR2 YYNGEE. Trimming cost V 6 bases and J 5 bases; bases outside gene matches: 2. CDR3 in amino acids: CASTGTSGNNEQFF. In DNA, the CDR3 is TGTGCCAGCACCGGGACTAGCGGGAACAATGAGCAGTTCTTC.

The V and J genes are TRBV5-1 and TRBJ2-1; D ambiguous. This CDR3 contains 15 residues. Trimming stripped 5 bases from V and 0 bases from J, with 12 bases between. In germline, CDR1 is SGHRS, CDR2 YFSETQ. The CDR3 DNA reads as TGCGCCAGCAGACCCCGCGGAAACTCCTACAATGAGCAGTTCTTC. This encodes CASRPRGNSYNEQFF.

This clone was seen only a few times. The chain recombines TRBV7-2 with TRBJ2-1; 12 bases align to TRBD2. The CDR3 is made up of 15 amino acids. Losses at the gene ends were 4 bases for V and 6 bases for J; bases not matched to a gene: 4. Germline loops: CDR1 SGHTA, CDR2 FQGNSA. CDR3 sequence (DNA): TGTGCCAGCAGCTCACCTAGCGGGAGGGTCAATGAGCAGTTCTTC. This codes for CASSSPSGRVNEQFF.

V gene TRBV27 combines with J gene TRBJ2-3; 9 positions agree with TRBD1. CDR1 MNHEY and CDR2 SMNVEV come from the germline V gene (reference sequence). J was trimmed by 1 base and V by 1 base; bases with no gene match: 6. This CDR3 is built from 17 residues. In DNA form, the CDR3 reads TGTGCCAGCAGTTTATTTGGACAGGGGACCGGCACAGATACGCAGTATTTT. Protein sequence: CASSLFGQGTGTDTQYF.

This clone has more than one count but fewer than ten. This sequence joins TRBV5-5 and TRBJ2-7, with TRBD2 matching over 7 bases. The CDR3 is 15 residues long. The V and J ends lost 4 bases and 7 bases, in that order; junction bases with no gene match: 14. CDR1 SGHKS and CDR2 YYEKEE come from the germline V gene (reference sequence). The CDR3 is CASSPSPAGVWEQYF. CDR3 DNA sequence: TGTGCCAGCAGCCCTTCCCCCGCGGGAGTCTGGGAGCAGTACTTC.